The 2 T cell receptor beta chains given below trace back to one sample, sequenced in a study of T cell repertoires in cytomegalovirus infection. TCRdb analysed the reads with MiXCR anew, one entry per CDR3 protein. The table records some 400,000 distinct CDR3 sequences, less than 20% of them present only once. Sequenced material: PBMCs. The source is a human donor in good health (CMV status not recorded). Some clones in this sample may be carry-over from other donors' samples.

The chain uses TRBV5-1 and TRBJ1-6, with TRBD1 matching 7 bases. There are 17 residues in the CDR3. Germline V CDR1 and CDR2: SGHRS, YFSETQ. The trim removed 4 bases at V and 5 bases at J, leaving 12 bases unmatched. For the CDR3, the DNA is TGCGCCAGCAGCCAGTCGGGGGCAGGGGGGAATAATTCACCCCTCCACTTT. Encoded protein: CASSQSGAGGNNSPLHF.

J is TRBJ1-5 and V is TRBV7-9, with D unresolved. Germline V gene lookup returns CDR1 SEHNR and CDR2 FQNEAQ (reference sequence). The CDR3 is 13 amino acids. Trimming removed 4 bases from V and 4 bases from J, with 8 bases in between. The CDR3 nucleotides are TGTGCCAGCAGCTCGGGGTGGAATCAGCCCCAGCATTTT. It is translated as CASSSGWNQPQHF.